The clone carrying this TCR beta chain appeared a single time. What it recognizes is unknown. This record belongs to a study of T cell repertoires in cytomegalovirus infection. Study in general: Public TCR beta signatures were indicative of both CMV infection and a matching HLA type.

Points from the study as a whole: Clonotype analysis showed dominance of the ex vivo response by HLA-C-restricted CMV-specific TCR beta clonotypes.

From the reads, TCRdb called clonotypes with MiXCR, one entry per CDR3 protein. The table has some 920,000 distinct CDR3 sequences, approximately 32% seen once. V was clipped by 5 bases and J by 3 bases, with 13 bases between them. CDR1 SGHVS and CDR2 FNYEAQ come from the germline V gene. CDR3 length equals 14 residues. The sequence was collected from a human donor in good health (CMV status not recorded). Some clones in this sample may be carry-over from other donors' samples. The V call is TRBV7-6, the J call TRBJ2-5; D might be TRBD2 (5 bases). The sample was cultured CD8+ T cells from PBMCs, taken from culture after CMV antigen stimulation. This chain's CDR3 is CASSNDYTKETQYF. CDR3 coding DNA: TGTGCCAGCAGCAACGACTATACCAAAGAGACCCAGTACTTC. The variable domain in full, completed from reference TRBV7-6 and TRBJ2-5, reads GAGVSQSPRYKVTKRGQDVALRCDPISGHVSLYWYRQALGQGPEFLTYFNYEAQQDKSGLPNDRFSAERPEGSISTLTIQRTEQRDSAMYRCASSNDYTKETQYFGPGTRLLVL.